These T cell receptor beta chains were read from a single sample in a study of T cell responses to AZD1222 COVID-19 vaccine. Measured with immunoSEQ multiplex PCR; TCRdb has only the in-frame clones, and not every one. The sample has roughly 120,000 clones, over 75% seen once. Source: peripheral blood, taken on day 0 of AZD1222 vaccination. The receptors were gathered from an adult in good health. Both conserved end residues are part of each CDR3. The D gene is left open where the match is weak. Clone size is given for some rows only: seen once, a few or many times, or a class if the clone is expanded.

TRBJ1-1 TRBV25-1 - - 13 TGTGCCAGCAGCTTCGCCGGGAACACTGAAGCTTTCTTT CASSFAGNTEAFF
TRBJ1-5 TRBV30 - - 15 TGTGCCTGGAGCTGGGGAAACAATCGAAATCAGCCCCAGCATTTT CAWSWGNNRNQPQHF
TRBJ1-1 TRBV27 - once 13 TGTGCCAGCAGTTCTTGGACGGGCACTGAAGCTTTCTTT CASSSWTGTEAFF
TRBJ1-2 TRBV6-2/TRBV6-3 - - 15 TGTGCCAGCAGTTTCGACACTTCCCGACCCTATGGCTACACCTTC CASSFDTSRPYGYTF
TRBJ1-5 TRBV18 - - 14 TGTGCCAGCTCACCAGGGTCGGGCAATCAGCCCCAGCATTTT CASSPGSGNQPQHF
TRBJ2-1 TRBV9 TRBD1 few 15 TGTGCCAGCAGCGTAGATTACAGGGGGAGCAATGAGCAGTTCTTC CASSVDYRGSNEQFF
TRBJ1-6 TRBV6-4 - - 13 TGTGCCAGCAGTGACGCTCTTAATTCACCCCTCCACTTT CASSDALNSPLHF
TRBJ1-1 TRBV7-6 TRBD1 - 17 TGTGCCAGCAGCCCACTCCGACAGGGAACTGTGGGCACTGAAGCTTTCTTT CASSPLRQGTVGTEAFF
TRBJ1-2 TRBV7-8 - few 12 TGTGCCAGCAGCTTAGGTGGGGACGGCTACACCTTC CASSLGGDGYTF
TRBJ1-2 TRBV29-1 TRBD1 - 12 TGCAGCGAGTCCAGGGGGAGGGATGGCTACACCTTC CSESRGRDGYTF
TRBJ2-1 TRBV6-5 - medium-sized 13 TGTGCCAGCAGTTACTCGAGGCGAGGTGAGCAGTTCTTC CASSYSRRGEQFF
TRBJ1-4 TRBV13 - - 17 TGTGCCAGCAGCTTAGGGCCCGGGACGTATACGGGTGAAAAACTGTTTTTT CASSLGPGTYTGEKLFF
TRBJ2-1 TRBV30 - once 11 TGTGCCTGGAGTATGGGCAATGAGCAGTTCTTC CAWSMGNEQFF
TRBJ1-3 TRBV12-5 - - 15 TGTGCTAGTGGAGGGGATTTCTTCTCTGGAAACACCATATATTTT CASGGDFFSGNTIYF
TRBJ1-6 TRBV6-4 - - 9 TGTGCCAGCATTAGACCCCTCCACTTT CASIRPLHF
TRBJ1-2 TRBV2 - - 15 TGTGCCAGCAGTGAAGCGCTTTTCGGGGCCCAGGGCTACACCTTC CASSEALFGAQGYTF
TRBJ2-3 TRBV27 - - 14 TGTGCCAGCAGGTACCTTGGCAGCACAGATACGCAGTATTTT CASRYLGSTDTQYF
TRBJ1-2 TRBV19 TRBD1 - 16 TGTGCCAGTAGTATTCAATGGACAGGGGCGGCTAACAGCTACACCTTC CASSIQWTGAANSYTF
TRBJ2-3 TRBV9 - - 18 TGTGCCAGCAGCGTAGGTACGGGAGCGACCCTACACACAGATACGCAGTATTTT CASSVGTGATLHTDTQYF
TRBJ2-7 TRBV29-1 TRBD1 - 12 TGCAGCGCTGAGGGACAGGGCCCCGAGCAGTACTTC CSAEGQGPEQYF
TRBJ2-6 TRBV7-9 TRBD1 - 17 TGTGCCAGCAGCTTAATCAAAGACAGGGTCCTAATAAACGTCCTGACTTTC CASSLIKDRVLINVLTF
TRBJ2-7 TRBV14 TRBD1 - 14 TGTGCCAGCAGCCCCCTAGGACAGGACTACGAGCAGTACTTC CASSPLGQDYEQYF
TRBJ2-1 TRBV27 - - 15 TGTGCCAGCAGTCTTACATGGGGGACCGTCGATGAGCAGTTCTTC CASSLTWGTVDEQFF
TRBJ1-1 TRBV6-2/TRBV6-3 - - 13 TGTGCCAGCAGTCAGGGGTTGAGCACTGAAGCTTTCTTT CASSQGLSTEAFF
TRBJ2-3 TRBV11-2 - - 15 TGTGCCAGCAGCACCCCCCGGACCTCCCCGGGTACGCAGTATTTT CASSTPRTSPGTQYF
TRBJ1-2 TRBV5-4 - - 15 TGTGCCAGCAGCTTCTTGGGGGCAGACCGATATGGCTACACCTTC CASSFLGADRYGYTF
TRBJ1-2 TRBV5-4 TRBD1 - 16 TGTGCCAGCAGCTCGGCACAGGGGGGCCTAAACTATGGCTACACCTTC CASSSAQGGLNYGYTF
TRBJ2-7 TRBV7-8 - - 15 TGTGCCAGCAAACAAAACAGGGTCGGCCCTCATGAGCAGTACTTC CASKQNRVGPHEQYF
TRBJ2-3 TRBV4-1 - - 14 TGCGCCAGCGCGCCGGAGGGTAGGACAGATACGCAGTATTTT CASAPEGRTDTQYF
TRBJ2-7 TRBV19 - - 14 TGTGCCAGTAGTGCCAGGGCCCCCTCCTACGAGCAGTACTTC CASSARAPSYEQYF
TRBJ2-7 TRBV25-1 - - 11 TGTGCCAGCAGTGATGGAAAGGTCTTCTGGTTC CASSDGKVFWF
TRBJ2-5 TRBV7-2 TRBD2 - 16 TGTGCCAGCAGCTTAGAATGGCGGGGGGCCCGAGAGACCCAGTACTTC CASSLEWRGARETQYF
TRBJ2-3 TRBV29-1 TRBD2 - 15 TGCAGCGTCGGTTGGACTAGCGGGAAATCAGATACGCAGTATTTT CSVGWTSGKSDTQYF
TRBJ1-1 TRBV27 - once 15 TGTGCCAGCAGTACCAAAAGCGGGCCCCAGACTGAAGCTTTCTTT CASSTKSGPQTEAFF
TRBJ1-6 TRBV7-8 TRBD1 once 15 TGTGCCAGCAGCTCTGGGACAGGGTTTAATTCACCCCTCCACTTT CASSSGTGFNSPLHF
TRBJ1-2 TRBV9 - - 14 TGTGCCAGCAGCTCCATGCAGGGGTACTATGGCTACACCTTC CASSSMQGYYGYTF
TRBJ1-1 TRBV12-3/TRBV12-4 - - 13 TGTGCCAGCAGTCGGGGACGGAACACTGAAGCTTTCTTT CASSRGRNTEAFF
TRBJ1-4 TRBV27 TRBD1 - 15 TGTGCCAGCAGTTTGACAGGGGGCGCATGGGAAAAACTGTTTTTT CASSLTGGAWEKLFF
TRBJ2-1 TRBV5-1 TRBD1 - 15 TGCGCCAGCAGCTTGAACGGACAGGGTCTTAATGAGCAGTTCTTC CASSLNGQGLNEQFF
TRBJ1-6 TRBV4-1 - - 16 TGCGCCAGCAGCCTCCCCCGGGGAGCCTATAATTCACCCCTCCACTTT CASSLPRGAYNSPLHF
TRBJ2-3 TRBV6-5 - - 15 TGTGCCACCAGGGACGGGACTCTCAGCACAGATACGCAGTATTTT CATRDGTLSTDTQYF
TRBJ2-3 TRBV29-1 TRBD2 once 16 TGCAGCGTTGAAGGGGCCGGGGCTAGCGGGCGAGATACGCAGTATTTT CSVEGAGASGRDTQYF
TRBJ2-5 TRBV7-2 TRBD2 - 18 TGTGCCAGCAGCTCCCAACCCTCCGGACTAGCGGGACGTGAGACCCAGTACTTC CASSSQPSGLAGRETQYF
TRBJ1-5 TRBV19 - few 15 TGTGCCAGTAGTATAGGTGGAGGGAGCAATCAGCCCCAGCATTTT CASSIGGGSNQPQHF
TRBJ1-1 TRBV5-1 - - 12 TGCGCCAGCAGGGACCCCAACACTGAAGCTTTCTTT CASRDPNTEAFF
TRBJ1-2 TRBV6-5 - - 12 TGTGCCAGCAGTTACGGGGCGGGAAGCTACACCTTC CASSYGAGSYTF
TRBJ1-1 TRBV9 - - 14 TGTGCCAGCAGCGTAGACGGGGCTGGTACTGAAGCTTTCTTT CASSVDGAGTEAFF
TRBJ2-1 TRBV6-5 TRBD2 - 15 TGTGCCAGCAGTTACTCTGCGGGGGGGTACAATGAGCAGTTCTTC CASSYSAGGYNEQFF
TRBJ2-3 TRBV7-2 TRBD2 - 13 TGTGCCAGCAGCGGAAGACTAGCTGGTACGCAGTATTTT CASSGRLAGTQYF
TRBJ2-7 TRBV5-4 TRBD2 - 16 TGTGCCAGCAGCTTGGGCGATAGCGGGAGGGCCATCGAGCAGTACTTC CASSLGDSGRAIEQYF
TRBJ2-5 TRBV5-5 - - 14 TGTGCCAGCAGCGGGGGCAGGGCTCAAGAGACCCAGTACTTC CASSGGRAQETQYF
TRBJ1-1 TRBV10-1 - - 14 TGCGCCAGCAGCCAAGGGGGATTGAACACTGAAGCTTTCTTT CASSQGGLNTEAFF
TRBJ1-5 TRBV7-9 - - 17 TGTGCCAGCACCCGGATCGCGACAGATTATAGCAATCAGCCCCAGCATTTT CASTRIATDYSNQPQHF
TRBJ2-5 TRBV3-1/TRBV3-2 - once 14 TGTGCCAGCAGATCGGGGAATTTCCAAGAGACCCAGTACTTC CASRSGNFQETQYF
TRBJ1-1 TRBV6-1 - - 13 TGTGCCAGCAGTGAAACACTGAACACTGAAGCTTTCTTT CASSETLNTEAFF
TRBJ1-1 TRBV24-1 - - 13 TGTGCCACCAGTGATTTGGAGGAGGTAGAAGCTTTCTTT CATSDLEEVEAFF
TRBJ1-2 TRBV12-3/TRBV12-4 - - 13 TGTGCCAGCAGTTTAGGGCAGAACTATGGCTACACCTTC CASSLGQNYGYTF
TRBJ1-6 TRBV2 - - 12 TGTGCCAGCAGGGGGTTCAGTTCACCCCTCCACTTT CASRGFSSPLHF
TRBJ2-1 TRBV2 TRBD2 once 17 TGTGCCAGCAGTGAACCGACGGGAGGGTTTTCCTACAATGAGCAGTTCTTC CASSEPTGGFSYNEQFF
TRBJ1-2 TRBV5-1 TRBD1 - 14 TGCGCCAGCAGCTGGGGGGACAGGAACTATGGCTACACCTTC CASSWGDRNYGYTF